The clone carrying this T cell receptor beta chain was recorded once. Its target is not known. The CDR3 contains 14 residues. The germline CDR1 and CDR2 sequences are MDHEN and SYDVKM. Trimming took off 6 bases at V and 2 bases at J, with 8 bases between the two ends. Generated by immunoSEQ multiplex PCR, the TCRdb table keeps only in-frame clones and is missing some. The data contain 90,000 to 130,000 clones, roughly four fifths of them singletons. The data belong to a study of T cell responses to AZD1222 COVID-19 vaccine. Study in general: Analysis merged second doses at about 4 or about 12 weeks. Study-wide results and limits: After two AZD1222 doses, spike-specific TCR breadth and depth rose versus day 0.

The receptor was derived from an adult in good health. The sequencing here drew on peripheral blood, taken on day 0 of AZD1222 vaccination. This rearrangement joins TRBV28 to TRBJ1-6; D is undetermined. In DNA, the CDR3 is TGTGCCAGCAGGCTCAGTCCCTATAATTCACCCCTCCACTTT. The encoded protein is CASRLSPYNSPLHF.